These 21 T cell receptor beta chains originate from one sample sequenced in a study of blood T cell repertoires in COVID-19. Repertoires were generated with immunoSEQ multiplex PCR, while TCRdb's copy carries only in-frame clones and drops some. The sample records 150,000 or so clones, 87% being singletons. Sequenced: peripheral blood. Receptor source: a human donor in a cohort sampled during active COVID-19.

This clone was recorded once. The chain is built from TRBV5-5 and TRBJ2-7, with 12 bases matching TRBD1. The junction had 7 bases not matched to a gene; V was cut back by 3 bases and J by 3 bases. The CDR3 contains 16 residues. Germline CDR1 is SGHKS and CDR2 is YYEKEE (reference sequence). CDR3 loop: CASSWTGTGGGYEQYF. The CDR3 region has the DNA TGTGCCAGCAGCTGGACCGGGACAGGGGGCGGCTACGAGCAGTACTTC.

This clone turned up a few times. This sequence joins TRBV2 and TRBJ1-6; D is undetermined. V gave up 1 base and J gave up 9 bases, with 7 bases separating them. Germline V gives CDR1 SNHLY, CDR2 FYNNEI. The CDR3 sequence is 13 residues long. This CDR3 reads CASSEEEVSPLHF. The CDR3 coding sequence is TGTGCCAGCAGTGAAGAGGAGGTTTCACCCCTCCACTTT.

The chain joins TRBV13 to TRBJ2-7; TRBD2 is a possible D gene (6 bases). The CDR3 has 12 amino acids. V lost 5 bases and J 2 bases, leaving 7 bases between the germline ends. CDR1 and CDR2 (germline): PRHDT, FYEKMQ (reference sequence). The CDR3 protein is CASSRGTYEQYF. In nucleotides, the CDR3 is TGTGCCAGCAGCCGGGGGACCTACGAGCAGTACTTC.

This chain links TRBV7-9 with TRBJ1-4, with no clear D. This CDR3 comprises 13 residues. Germline assignment: CDR1 SEHNR and CDR2 FQNEAQ (reference sequence). V dropped 5 bases and J dropped 8 bases, with 12 bases sitting between them. CDR3 DNA: TGTGCCAGCAGCGGCGAGGAGGGAGAAAAACTGTTTTTT. Its translation is CASSGEEGEKLFF.

V usage is TRBV29-1 and J usage is TRBJ2-7; D is possibly TRBD2 (6 bases). With 6 bases removed from V and 3 bases from J, the gap between germline ends came to 24 bases. Per the germline V gene, CDR1 is SQVTM and CDR2 is ANQGSEA. The CDR3 extends over 16 amino acids. CDR3 loop: CSVLVRVRIGGYEQYF. CDR3 sequence (DNA): TGCAGCGTATTGGTTCGGGTTCGAATCGGGGGCTACGAGCAGTACTTC.

The chain recombines TRBV19 with TRBJ2-2; possible D gene TRBD1, 5 bases. The CDR3 spans 14 residues. Germline V gene sequence: CDR1 LNHDA, CDR2 SQIVND (reference sequence). Deletions cut 4 bases from V and 5 bases from J, with 11 bases between. In nucleotides, the CDR3 is TGTGCCAGTAGTAGTTCAGGGTGGACCGGGGAGCTGTTTTTT. This encodes CASSSSGWTGELFF.

This clone was counted once. The rearrangement links TRBV5-1 to TRBJ2-7; tentatively, D is TRBD1 (6 bases). In germline, CDR1 is SGHRS, CDR2 YFSETQ. Trimming took 4 bases from V and 3 from J, leaving 11 bases between them. The length of the CDR3 is 13 residues. The CDR3 DNA reads as TGCGCCAGCAGCATGGGGGCGAGCTACGAGCAGTACTTC. Residues: CASSMGASYEQYF.

The rearrangement uses TRBV24-1 and TRBJ1-5; TRBD1 might be the D (5 bases). CDR1 and CDR2 from the germline V gene are KGHDR and SFDVKD. Between the trimmed V and J ends, which lost 3 bases and 6 bases, there was a span of 14 bases. The CDR3 sequence is 15 residues long. CDR3 sequence reads: CATSDLRGGTQPQHF. Written as DNA, the CDR3 is TGTGCCACCAGTGATCTTCGGGGGGGGACTCAGCCCCAGCATTTT.

The chain recombines TRBV6-5 with TRBJ1-6, with 10 bases that match TRBD1. The CDR3 has 14 residues. The V gene end was trimmed by 6 bases and the J gene end by 9 bases; junction bases not matched to a gene: 5. Germline V gives CDR1 MNHEY, CDR2 SVGAGI. CDR3 residues: CASSPDRGGSPLHF. The DNA of the CDR3 is TGTGCCAGCAGCCCGGACAGGGGGGGTTCACCCCTCCACTTT.

The chain recombines TRBV2 with TRBJ2-2, with D possibly TRBD1 on 6 matching bases. This CDR3 has 15 amino acids. Germline assignment: CDR1 SNHLY and CDR2 FYNNEI. Trimming left V 6 bases short and J 2 bases short, with 13 bases between. In nucleotides, the CDR3 is TGTGCCAGCAGCCCTCGGACAGATAACACCGGGGAGCTGTTTTTT. Its protein is CASSPRTDNTGELFF.

This clone appeared a few times. The chain is built from TRBV30 and TRBJ1-1; D gene uncertain. Germline V gives CDR1 GTSNPN, CDR2 SVGIG (reference sequence). The V end was cut by 0 bases, the J end by 7 bases, with 9 bases between. This CDR3 contains 12 residues. The CDR3: CAWSVRVGEAFF. CDR3 coding DNA: TGTGCCTGGAGTGTACGGGTCGGTGAAGCTTTCTTT.

CDR3 amino acids: CASSWGGDTLTKLFF. CDR3 sequence (DNA): TGTGCCAGCAGCTGGGGTGGGGACACCCTTACAAAACTGTTTTTT. V and J are TRBV5-6 and TRBJ1-4, with D tentatively TRBD1 (6 bases). The length of the CDR3 is 15 residues. Germline values: CDR1 SGHDT, CDR2 YYEEEE. V shed 3 bases and J shed 10 bases, with 19 bases lying between them. The variable domain in full, with the rest retrieved from reference TRBV5-6 and TRBJ1-4, is DAGVTQSPTHLIKTRGQQVTLRCSPKSGHDTVSWYQQALGQGPQFIFQYYEEEERQRGNFPDRFSGHQFPNYSSELNVNALLLGDSALYLCASSWGGDTLTKLFFGSGTQLSVL.

The chain combines TRBV7-2 with TRBJ2-1, with a tentative D call TRBD2 (6 bases). V was pared by 5 bases and J by 8 bases, with 16 bases between. From germline, CDR1 is SGHTA and CDR2 FQGNSA. This CDR3 spans 14 amino acids. This chain's CDR3 is CASSPRKGGHEQFF. The CDR3 nucleotides read TGTGCCAGCAGCCCCCGGAAGGGAGGTCATGAGCAGTTCTTC.

J is TRBJ1-6 and V is TRBV10-1; 7 nucleotides match TRBD1. The CDR3 has 15 amino acids. The germline CDR1 and CDR2 sequences are WNHNN and SYGVQD (reference sequence). The junction had 13 bases not matched to a gene; V was cut back by 7 bases and J by 10 bases. For the CDR3, the DNA is TGCGCCAGCAACCGAGCCACAGGGGACAACTCACCCCTCCACTTT. Translating gives CASNRATGDNSPLHF.

J is TRBJ1-3 and V is TRBV19; D remains ambiguous. CDR3 length: 16 residues. Trimming removed 7 bases from V and 0 bases from J, with 16 bases in between. Germline V CDR1 and CDR2: LNHDA, SQIVND (reference sequence). CDR3: CASTGRRESSGNTIYF. The CDR3 DNA reads TGTGCCAGTACGGGGAGGAGGGAGAGCTCTGGAAACACCATATATTTT.

The chain couples TRBV4-1 to TRBJ1-6; 9 positions agree with TRBD1. CDR1 is MGHRA, CDR2 YSYEKL, per germline. CDR3 length: 16 amino acids. Trimming took 0 bases from V and 9 from J; bases not matched to a gene: 6. The CDR3 protein is CASSQEPGQGFSPLHF. As DNA, the CDR3 is TGCGCCAGCAGCCAAGAACCCGGACAGGGGTTTTCACCCCTCCACTTT.

Regarding this clone: Other DNA sequences in this specimen translate into the identical CDR3. V and J are TRBV3-1 (or the pseudogene TRBV3-2) and TRBJ2-7, with unresolved D. V was trimmed by 4 bases and J by 0 bases, leaving 4 bases between them. The V gene's germline CDR1 is LGHDT and CDR2 YNNKEL (reference sequence). This CDR3 has 12 amino acids. CDR3 sequence: CASSRSSYEQYF. The DNA for the CDR3 is TGTGCCAGCAGCCGCAGCTCCTACGAGCAGTACTTC.

Ten or more counts support this clone. The CDR3 loop is CASSKGLGTYEQYF. In nucleotides, the CDR3 is TGTGCCAGTAGCAAAGGCCTCGGGACTTACGAGCAGTACTTC. This rearrangement joins TRBV19 to TRBJ2-7, with a possible D match to TRBD2 (6 bases). This CDR3 comprises 14 residues. The germline CDR1 and CDR2 sequences are LNHDA and SQIVND (reference sequence). V lost 6 bases and J 4 bases, leaving 16 bases between the germline ends.

The rearrangement joins TRBV28 to TRBJ1-2, with a tentative D call TRBD1 (6 bases). Germline CDR1 and CDR2: MDHEN and SYDVKM. The CDR3 length is 14 residues. Trimming took off 3 bases at V and 3 bases at J, with 11 bases between the two ends. CDR3 protein: CASSFGPGDYGYTF. Here the CDR3 DNA reads TGTGCCAGCAGTTTTGGGCCAGGGGACTATGGCTACACCTTC.

The chain carries TRBV27 and TRBJ2-7, with D unresolved. The CDR3 consists of 13 residues. Trimming shortened V by 5 bases and J by 2 bases, and 10 bases separated the two germline ends. Looked up from germline, CDR1 is MNHEY and CDR2 is SMNVEV (reference sequence). CDR3 bases: TGTGCCAGCAGTCCTCAGGTTACCTACGAGCAGTACTTC. It codes for CASSPQVTYEQYF.

In DNA form, the CDR3 reads TGTGCCAGCAGCTTGGGAGGAGGAGGGGCAGAGACCCAGTACTTC. Translating gives CASSLGGGGAETQYF. This chain joins TRBV5-6 and TRBJ2-5; TRBD2 might be the D (6 bases). V was shortened by 0 bases and J by 4 bases, with 13 bases between the two germline ends. Germline assignment: CDR1 SGHDT and CDR2 YYEEEE. CDR3 length: 15 amino acids. Full variable domain (missing parts from reference TRBV5-6 and TRBJ2-5): DAGVTQSPTHLIKTRGQQVTLRCSPKSGHDTVSWYQQALGQGPQFIFQYYEEEERQRGNFPDRFSGHQFPNYSSELNVNALLLGDSALYLCASSLGGGGAETQYFGPGTRLLVL.